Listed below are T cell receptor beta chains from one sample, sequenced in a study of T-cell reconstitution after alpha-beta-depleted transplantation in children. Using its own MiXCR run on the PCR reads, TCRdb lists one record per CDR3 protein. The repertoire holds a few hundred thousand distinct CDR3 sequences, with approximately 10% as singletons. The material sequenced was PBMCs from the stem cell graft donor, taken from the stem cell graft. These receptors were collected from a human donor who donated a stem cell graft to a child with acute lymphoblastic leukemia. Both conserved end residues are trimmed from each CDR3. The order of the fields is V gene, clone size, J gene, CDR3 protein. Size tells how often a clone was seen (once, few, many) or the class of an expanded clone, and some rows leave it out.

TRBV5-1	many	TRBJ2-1	ASSSGQGIYEQF
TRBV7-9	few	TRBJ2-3	ASSLNPGTSGLDTQY
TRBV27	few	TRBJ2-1	ASGLSAGHEQF
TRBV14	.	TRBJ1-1	ASSLRGLNMNTEAF
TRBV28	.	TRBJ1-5	ASSLLGVNQPQH
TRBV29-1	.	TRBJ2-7	SVGGRTGDFHYEQY
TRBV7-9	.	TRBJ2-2	ASSLWAGEATGELF
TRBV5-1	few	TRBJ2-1	ASSLGAGVARNEQF
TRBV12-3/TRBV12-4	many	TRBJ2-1	ASSLLAGERF
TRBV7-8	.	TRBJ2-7	ASSRGGTYEQY
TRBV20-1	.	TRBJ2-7	SARSLTQSSYEQY
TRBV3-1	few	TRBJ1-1	ASSPGLPNTEAF
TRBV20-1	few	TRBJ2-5	SATQGGETQY
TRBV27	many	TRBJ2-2	ASRERDPTNTGELF
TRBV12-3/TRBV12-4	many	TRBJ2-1	ASSSPQLPHYNEQF
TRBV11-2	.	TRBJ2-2	ASSPTRYTGELF
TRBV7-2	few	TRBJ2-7	ASSARDGTVLYEQY
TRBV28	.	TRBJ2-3	ASSTGTFSADTQY
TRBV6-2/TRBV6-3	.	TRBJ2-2	ASSYARLAGGPSNTGELF
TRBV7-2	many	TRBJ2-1	ASSSTSGPFNEQF
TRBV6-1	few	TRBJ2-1	ASRRYRSSSYNEQF
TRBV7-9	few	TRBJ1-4	ASSTRTVTATNEKLF
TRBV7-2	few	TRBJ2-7	ASSLEVALSYEQY
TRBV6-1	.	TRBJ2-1	ASRRTSGLSRVHEQF
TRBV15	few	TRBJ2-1	ATSTETELPYNEQF
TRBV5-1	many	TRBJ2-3	ASSLAGPAARGTQY
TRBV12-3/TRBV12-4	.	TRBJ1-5	ASSISGLYQPQH
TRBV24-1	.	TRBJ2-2	ATSDGGGRAHTGELF
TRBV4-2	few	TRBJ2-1	ASSQLAGANNEQF
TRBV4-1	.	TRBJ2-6	ASSGTGSGANVLT
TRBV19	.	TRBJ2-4	ASSIEGGTNIQY
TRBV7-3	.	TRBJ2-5	ASSLTRGTSGGEETQY
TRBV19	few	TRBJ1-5	ASSMAATNQPQH
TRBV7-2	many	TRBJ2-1	ASSYTSLNEQF
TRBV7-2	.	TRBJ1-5	ASSSIGVGNQPQH
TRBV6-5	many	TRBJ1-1	ASSYSGQGITEAF
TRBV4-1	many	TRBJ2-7	ASSLQSGYEQY
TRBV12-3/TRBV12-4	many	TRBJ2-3	ASRTTGLAQTDTQY
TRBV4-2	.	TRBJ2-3	ASSQVSGEDTQY
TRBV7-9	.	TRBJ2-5	ASSRRQGAQETQY
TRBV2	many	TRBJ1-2	ASRGQGLSNYGYT
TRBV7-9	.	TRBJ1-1	ASSLGPIRGEAF
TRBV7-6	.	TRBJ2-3	ASSTFTGTGGTDTQY
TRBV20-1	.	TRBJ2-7	SASWGAGEQY
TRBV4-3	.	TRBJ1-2	ASSHGDSNYGYT
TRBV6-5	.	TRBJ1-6	ASGYNSPLH
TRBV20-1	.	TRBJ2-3	SARDAGTSGRIDTQY
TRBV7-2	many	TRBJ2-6	ASSPDTLWGANVLT
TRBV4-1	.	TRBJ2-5	ASSQAPTGLGETQY
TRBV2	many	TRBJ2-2	ASSADRTGELF
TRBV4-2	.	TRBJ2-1	ASSQDGGGTGIDEQF
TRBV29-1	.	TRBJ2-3	SVEVPLAGVDTQY
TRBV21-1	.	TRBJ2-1	ASSTLGTSGRMTAWKSSYNEQF
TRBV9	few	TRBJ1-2	ASSARDGYT
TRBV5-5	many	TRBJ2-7	ASSLLVRDSYEQY
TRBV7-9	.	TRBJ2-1	ASSPRGTGEQF
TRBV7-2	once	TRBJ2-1	ASSLVSGRIANEQF